A single T cell receptor beta chain is shown here with its context. Its target is not known. This entry comes from a study of shared clonotypes between healthy human individuals. As for the study in general: CD4 naive and CD4 memory each took three plates per donor, while CD8 naive took two and CD8 memory one. Study-wide points: In several donors, around 5% of naive CD4 clonotypes appeared in common.

The method was immunoSEQ multiplex PCR; TCRdb's version includes in-frame clones alone and lacks a portion of them. The table records approximately 2,300,000 clones, 92% of them present only once. Sequenced: naive CD4+ T cells from PBMCs. Subset defined: CD45RA+ positively selected. This TCR was sampled from a man between 18 and 35 years old in good health. Some clones in this sample may be carry-over from other donors' samples.

In nucleotides, the CDR3 is TGTGCCAGCAGCTTACTCGCTCGGGATGAGCAGTTCTTC. It is translated as CASSLLARDEQFF. The genes are TRBV7-2 and TRBJ2-1; D unresolved. Germline CDR1 reads SGHTA; CDR2 reads FQGNSA. Trimming cost V 2 bases and J 8 bases, with 10 bases left between them. The CDR3 is 13 amino acids.